This T cell receptor beta chain was sequenced in a study of blood T cell repertoires in COVID-19 (dated by TCRdb to 2018 to 2020). Broadly, across the study: Collaborator samples came from the United States, Italy and Spain and covered acute and convalescent phases of COVID-19. The dataset comprised deeply sampled blood TCRbeta repertoires from subjects exposed to, actively infected with, or recovered from COVID-19. A de-identified subject ID, COVID-19 status, age in years and sex were almost always included in the sample metadata. The repertoires were released in a freely available public database intended as a resource for research on the immune response to SARS-CoV-2. Where available, HLA class I and class II types were obtained from metadata supplied by the sample provider rather than from assay-based typing. The prospective study material was composed of cDNA or gDNA derived from T cells, B-cell-depleted T cells, or PBMCs. The samples were drawn from two sources: the first 160 participants of the ongoing ImmuneRACE study, and 1,200 or so subjects contributed by 6 global collaborators. Study-wide findings and limitations: How much clinical and demographic metadata was included differed by source and by participant, and the metadata was provided uncurated.

TCRbeta CDR3 regions were amplified from genomic DNA using the immunoSEQ Assay, a bias-controlled multiplex PCR. Per the original workflow: The number of nucleated cells in each sample was estimated by amplification of reference gene primers within the assay. To quantify the absolute abundance of each unique TCRbeta CDR3 rearrangement, sequence reads were collapsed and filtered. For each sample, productive Simpson clonality was calculated as the square root of Simpson's diversity index across productive rearrangements. In its TCRdb copy, this immuneACCESS table keeps in-frame sequences only and misses some clones. Where compared with another copy, unresolved V genes explain less than half of these, and the others have no known cause. That table supplies the V and J calls and clone size; D and trimming were determined from the DNA. The sample includes a few hundred thousand clones, with nearly 90% observed a single time. 3% of the sample comes from the top ten.

Whole blood was collected in K2EDTA tubes by collaborating institutions according to the institutions' own protocols. For TCRbeta analysis, collaborator samples were shipped as frozen whole blood, as isolated PBMCs, or as DNA extracted from either sample type. Concerning this clone itself: Its antigen is unknown. Per-base qualities were not stored, and no clone one base away is much larger.

Sequenced material: peripheral blood. The receptor was derived from a man younger than 35 with active or convalescent COVID-19.

The DNA sequence is as follows: TGTGCCAGCAGCGGAAGGAGCCCTAGCACAGATACGCAGTATTTT. Its product reads: CASSGRSPSTDTQYF. The chain is assembled from TRBV9 and TRBJ2-3; the D gene remains uncertain. The germline V gene yields SGDLS for CDR1 and YYNGEE for CDR2. V and J lose 3 bases and 0 bases, and a span of 11 bases separates them. The CDR3 covers 15 residues, taking in both the cysteine and the phenylalanine. Of all the DNA, just the CDR3 is kept, 45 bases in frame from base 1.